This T cell receptor (beta chain) stems from a study of blood T cells in healthy people across ages. Ranging in age from roughly 6 to 95, the donors were healthy Caucasian individuals from Russia. Peripheral blood samples of 9.5 to 10 milliliters were drawn from each donor. The CDR3 is 17 amino acids. V lost 2 bases, J lost 11 bases, and 18 bases stayed unmatched. CDR1 is MNHEY, CDR2 SVGAGI, per germline. General study points: Diversity was higher, and naive CD4+ cells more numerous, in long-lived donors than in aged donors. Lack of knowledge of donor CMV status possibly confounded expanded clonotype changes.

It was with a sample-barcoded 5' primer and a J-beta primer mix that a second PCR of roughly 7 to 12 cycles was run. TCRdb reprocessed the 5' RACE reads via MiXCR and lists one record per CDR3 protein. The data contain fewer than 1,000,000 distinct CDR3 sequences, around 43% of them singletons. With respect to this clonotype: Its target is unknown.

Source material: blood. The chain combines TRBV6-5 with TRBJ2-5; 9 positions agree with TRBD1. The source of this sequence is a man aged 55 to 69 in good health. CDR3 DNA sequence: TGTGCCAGCAGTTACCCAAAAGCCGGGACAGGGAACAATGAGCAGTACTTC. This sequence encodes CASSYPKAGTGNNEQYF.